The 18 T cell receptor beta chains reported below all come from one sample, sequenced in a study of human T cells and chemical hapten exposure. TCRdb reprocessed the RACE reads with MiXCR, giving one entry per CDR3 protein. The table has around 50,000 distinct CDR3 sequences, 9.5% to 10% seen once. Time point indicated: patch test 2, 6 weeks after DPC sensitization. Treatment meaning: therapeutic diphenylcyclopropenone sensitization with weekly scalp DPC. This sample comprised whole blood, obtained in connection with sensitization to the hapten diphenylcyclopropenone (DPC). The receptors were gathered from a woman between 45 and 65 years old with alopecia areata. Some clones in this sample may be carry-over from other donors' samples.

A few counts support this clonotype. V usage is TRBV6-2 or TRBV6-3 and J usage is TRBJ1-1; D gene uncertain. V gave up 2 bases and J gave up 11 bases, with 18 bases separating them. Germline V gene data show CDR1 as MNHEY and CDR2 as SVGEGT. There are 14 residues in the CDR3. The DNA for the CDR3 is TGTGCCAGCAGTTACGGCCTCCGGGTACCGAAGGCTTTCTTT. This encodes CASSYGLRVPKAFF.

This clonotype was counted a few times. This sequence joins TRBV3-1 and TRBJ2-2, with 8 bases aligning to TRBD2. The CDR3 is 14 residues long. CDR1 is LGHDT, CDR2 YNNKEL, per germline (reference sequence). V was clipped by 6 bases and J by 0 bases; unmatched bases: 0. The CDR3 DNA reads TGTGCCAGCAGGGGACTAGCGAACACCGGGGAGCTGTTTTTT. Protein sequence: CASRGLANTGELFF.

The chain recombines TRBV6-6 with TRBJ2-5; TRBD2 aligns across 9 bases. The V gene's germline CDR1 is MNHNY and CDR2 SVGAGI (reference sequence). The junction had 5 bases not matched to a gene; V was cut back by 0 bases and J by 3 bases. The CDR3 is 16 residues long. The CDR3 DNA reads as TGTGCCAGCAGTTACTCCTGGACTAGCGACGAAGAGACCCAGTACTTC. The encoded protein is CASSYSWTSDEETQYF.

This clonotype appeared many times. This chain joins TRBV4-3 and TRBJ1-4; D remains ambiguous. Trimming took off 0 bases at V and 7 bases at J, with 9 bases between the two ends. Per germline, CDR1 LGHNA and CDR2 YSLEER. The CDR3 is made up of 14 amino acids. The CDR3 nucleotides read TGCGCCAGCAGCCAAGAGAGGGTCAGTGAAAAACTGTTTTTT. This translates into CASSQERVSEKLFF.

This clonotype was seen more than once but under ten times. The CDR3 sequence: CASSISGRNNEQFF. CDR3 nucleotide sequence: TGTGCCAGCAGTATTAGCGGGAGGAACAATGAGCAGTTCTTC. The chain has TRBV6-6 and TRBJ2-1; 10 nucleotides agree with TRBD2. The CDR3 is 14 residues long. Germline V CDR1 and CDR2: MNHNY, SVGAGI (reference sequence). Unmatched junction bases numbered 3, after V lost 5 bases and J lost 5 bases.

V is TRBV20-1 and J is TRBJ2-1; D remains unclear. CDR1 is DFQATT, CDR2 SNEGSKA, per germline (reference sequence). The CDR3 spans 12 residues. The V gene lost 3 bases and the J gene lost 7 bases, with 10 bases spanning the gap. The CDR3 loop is CSARYQNNEQFF. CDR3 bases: TGCAGTGCTAGGTACCAAAATAATGAGCAGTTCTTC.

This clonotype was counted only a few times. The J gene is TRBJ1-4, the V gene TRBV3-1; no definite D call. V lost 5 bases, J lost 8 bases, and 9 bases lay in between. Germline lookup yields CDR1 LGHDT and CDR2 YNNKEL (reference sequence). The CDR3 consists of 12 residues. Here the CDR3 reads CASSVRNEKLFF. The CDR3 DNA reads TGTGCCAGCAGCGTCAGAAACGAAAAACTGTTTTTT. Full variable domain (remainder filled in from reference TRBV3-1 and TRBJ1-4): DTAVSQTPKYLVTQMGNDKSIKCEQNLGHDTMYWYKQDSKKFLKIMFSYNNKELIINETVPNRFSPKSPDKAHLNLHINSLELGDSAVYFCASSVRNEKLFFGSGTQLSVL.

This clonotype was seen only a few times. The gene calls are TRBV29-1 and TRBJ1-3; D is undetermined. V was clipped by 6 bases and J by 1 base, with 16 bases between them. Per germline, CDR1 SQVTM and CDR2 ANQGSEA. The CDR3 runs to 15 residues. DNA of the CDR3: TGCAGCGTCATTGTTACTACAGTTTCTGGAAACACCATATATTTT. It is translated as CSVIVTTVSGNTIYF.

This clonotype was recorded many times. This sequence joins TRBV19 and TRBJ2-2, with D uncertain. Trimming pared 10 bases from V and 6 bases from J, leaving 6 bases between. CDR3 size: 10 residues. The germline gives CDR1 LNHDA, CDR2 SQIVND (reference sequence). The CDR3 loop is CATKAGELFF. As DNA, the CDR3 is TGTGCCACAAAAGCCGGGGAGCTGTTTTTT.

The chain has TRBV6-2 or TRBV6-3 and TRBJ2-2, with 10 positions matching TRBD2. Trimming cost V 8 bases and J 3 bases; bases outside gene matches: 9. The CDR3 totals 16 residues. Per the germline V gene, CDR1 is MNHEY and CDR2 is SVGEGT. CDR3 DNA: TGTGCCAGCGGAGGTAGCGGGGGGACCCACACCGGGGAGCTGTTTTTT. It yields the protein CASGGSGGTHTGELFF.

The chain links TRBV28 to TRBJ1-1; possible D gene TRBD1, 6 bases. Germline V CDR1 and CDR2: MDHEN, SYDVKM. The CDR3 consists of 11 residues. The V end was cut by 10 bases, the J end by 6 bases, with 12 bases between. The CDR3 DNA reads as TGTGCCACCACAGGGATCCCTGAAGCTTTCTTT. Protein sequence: CATTGIPEAFF.

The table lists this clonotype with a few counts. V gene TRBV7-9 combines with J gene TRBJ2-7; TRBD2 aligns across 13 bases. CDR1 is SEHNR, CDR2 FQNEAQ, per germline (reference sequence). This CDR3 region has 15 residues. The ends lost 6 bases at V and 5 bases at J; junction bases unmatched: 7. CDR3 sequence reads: CASRYGLAGENEQYF. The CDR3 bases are TGTGCCAGCAGATATGGACTAGCGGGAGAAAACGAGCAGTACTTC. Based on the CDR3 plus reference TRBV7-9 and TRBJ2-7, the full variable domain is DTGVSQNPRHKITKRGQNVTFRCDPISEHNRLYWYRQTLGQGPEFLTYFQNEAQLEKSRLLSDRFSAERPKGSFSTLEIQRTEQGDSAMYLCASRYGLAGENEQYFGPGTRLTVT.

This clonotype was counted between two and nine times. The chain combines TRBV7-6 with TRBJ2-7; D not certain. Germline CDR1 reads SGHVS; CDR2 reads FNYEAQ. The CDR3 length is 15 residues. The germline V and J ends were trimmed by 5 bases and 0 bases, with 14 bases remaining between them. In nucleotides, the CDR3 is TGTGCCAGCAGCCCCGACACACTGAGCTCCTACGAGCAGTACTTC. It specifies CASSPDTLSSYEQYF.

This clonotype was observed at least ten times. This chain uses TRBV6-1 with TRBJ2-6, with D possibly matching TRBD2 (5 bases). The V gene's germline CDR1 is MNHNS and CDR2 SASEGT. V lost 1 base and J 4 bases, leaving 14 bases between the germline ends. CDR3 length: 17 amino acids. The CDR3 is CASSEEARGSGANVLTF. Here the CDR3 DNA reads TGTGCCAGCAGTGAAGAAGCTCGAGGGTCCGGGGCCAACGTCCTGACTTTC.

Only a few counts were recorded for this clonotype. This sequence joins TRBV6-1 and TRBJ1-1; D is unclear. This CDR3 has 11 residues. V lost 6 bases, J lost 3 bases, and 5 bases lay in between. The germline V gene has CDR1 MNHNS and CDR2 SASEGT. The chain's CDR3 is CASRGYTEAFF. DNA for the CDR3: TGTGCCAGCAGGGGGTACACTGAAGCTTTCTTT.

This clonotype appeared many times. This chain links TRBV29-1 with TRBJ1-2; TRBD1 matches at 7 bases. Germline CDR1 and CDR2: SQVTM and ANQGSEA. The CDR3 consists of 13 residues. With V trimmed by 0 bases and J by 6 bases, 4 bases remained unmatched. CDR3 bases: TGCAGCGTTGAAGAGACAGGGTTCCATGGCTACACCTTC. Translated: CSVEETGFHGYTF. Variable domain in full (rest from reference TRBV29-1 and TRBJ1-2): SAVISQKPSRDICQRGTSLTIQCQVDSQVTMMFWYRQQPGQSLTLIATANQGSEATYESGFVIDKFPISRPNLTFSTLTVSNMSPEDSSIYLCSVEETGFHGYTFGSGTRLTVV.

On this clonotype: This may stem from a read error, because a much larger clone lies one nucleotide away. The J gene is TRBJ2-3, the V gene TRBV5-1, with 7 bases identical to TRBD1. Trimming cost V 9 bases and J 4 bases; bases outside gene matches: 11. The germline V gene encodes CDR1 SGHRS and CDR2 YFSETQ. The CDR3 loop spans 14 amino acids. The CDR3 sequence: CANKTTGSSDTQYF. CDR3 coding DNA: TGCGCCAACAAAACGACAGGGTCTTCAGATACGCAGTATTTT.

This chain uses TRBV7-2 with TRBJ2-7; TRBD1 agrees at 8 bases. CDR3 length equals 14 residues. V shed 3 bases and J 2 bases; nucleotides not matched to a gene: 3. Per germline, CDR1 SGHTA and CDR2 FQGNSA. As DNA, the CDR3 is TGTGCCAGCAGCTTTGGACAGGGAACCTACGAGCAGTACTTC. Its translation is CASSFGQGTYEQYF.